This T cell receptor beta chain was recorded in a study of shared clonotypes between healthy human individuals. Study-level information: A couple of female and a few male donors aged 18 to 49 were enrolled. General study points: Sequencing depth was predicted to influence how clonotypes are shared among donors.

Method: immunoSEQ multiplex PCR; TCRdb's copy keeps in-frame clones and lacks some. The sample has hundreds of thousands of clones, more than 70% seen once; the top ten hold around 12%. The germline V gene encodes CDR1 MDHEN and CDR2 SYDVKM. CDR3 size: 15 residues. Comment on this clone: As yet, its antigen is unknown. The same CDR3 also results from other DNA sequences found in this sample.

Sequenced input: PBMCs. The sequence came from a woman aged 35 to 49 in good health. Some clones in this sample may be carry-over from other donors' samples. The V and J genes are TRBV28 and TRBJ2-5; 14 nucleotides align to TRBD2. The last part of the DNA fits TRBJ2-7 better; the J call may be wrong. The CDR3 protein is CASSSGLAGEYEQYF. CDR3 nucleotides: TGTGCCAGCAGCTCGGGACTAGCGGGAGAGTACGAGCAGTACTTC.